A selection of T cell receptor beta chains follows, all from one sample in a study of cytomegalovirus exposure and HLA in healthy donors. TCRdb's copy holds only in-frame clones and misses some; the assay was immunoSEQ multiplex PCR. The repertoire holds hundreds of thousands of clones, with roughly 88% as singletons. Sequencing was carried out using PBMCs. The receptors derive from a woman between 18 and 29 years old in good health and CMV-seronegative. The CDR3 runs from the conserved cysteine through the conserved F or W.

TRBV28	TRBJ1-4	CASSLTQGEDNEKLFF
TRBV5-6	TRBJ2-3	CASKLGQGSQGTDTQYF
TRBV14	TRBJ2-1	CASSQVLRLNDRGLNEQFF
TRBV5-4	TRBJ2-5	CASSLVGGAREKTQYF
TRBV6-1	TRBJ1-2	CASSGWGEGQGKGNYGYTF
TRBV6-1	TRBJ2-7	CASSGLAGAYEQYF
TRBV27	TRBJ2-1	CASSSSGYSYNEQFF
TRBV6-6	TRBJ1-5	CASSYSPSSNQPQHF
TRBV9	TRBJ2-7	CASSAGLAGLTYEQYF
TRBV5-1	TRBJ2-1	CASSSTGGPPNEQFF
TRBV27	TRBJ2-2	CASSTLPDRDTGELFF
TRBV28	TRBJ2-1	CASGRGGNNEQFF
TRBV6-5	TRBJ2-7	CASSYLRQGNYEQYF
TRBV28	TRBJ1-2	CASIPGQGVLNYGYTF
TRBV4-1	TRBJ1-2	CASSPPTGQRGYTF
TRBV7-2	TRBJ2-7	CASSRSGLAGGLQRDEQYF
TRBV29-1	TRBJ2-3	CSVRLRRRPSTDTQYF
TRBV5-4	TRBJ2-5	CASSLAAGETQYF
TRBV6-5	TRBJ2-7	CASSYRGQGFSYEQYF
TRBV6-5	TRBJ2-1	CASSSRPRLSNEQFF
TRBV7-2	TRBJ2-3	CASSTGLAGSSTDTQYF
TRBV11-2	TRBJ2-5	CASSLPREGLETQYF
TRBV5-1	TRBJ2-5	CASSFDSQETQYF
TRBV30	TRBJ2-5	CAWTEGPRTGAETQYF
TRBV11-2	TRBJ2-3	CASTRGGGGTDTQYF
TRBV27	TRBJ2-3	CASSLSTLAGGPDTQYF
TRBV7-2	TRBJ2-1	CASSLTGQGNEQFF
TRBV5-4	TRBJ1-3	CASSSAQGAGGNTIYF
TRBV4-2	TRBJ1-5	CASSQEVAASANQPQHF
TRBV4-1	TRBJ2-4	CASSRVAEAKNIQYF
TRBV5-6	TRBJ1-1	CASSLTGGTFEAFF
TRBV5-1	TRBJ2-7	CASNDGAGYEQYF
TRBV19	TRBJ2-3	CAVRDRNTDTQYF
TRBV28	TRBJ2-7	CASMDRVIYEQYF
TRBV7-2	TRBJ1-4	CASSSRGREKLFF
TRBV6-5	TRBJ1-2	CASSYSEGEHYGYTF
TRBV6-1	TRBJ2-2	CASGTGGNGELFF
TRBV5-1	TRBJ1-2	CASGQGAGGYTF
TRBV9	TRBJ2-3	CASSGDGRQYTQYF
TRBV6-5	TRBJ1-2	CASTVDRKNYGYTF
TRBV7-3	TRBJ2-1	CASSATGTSGIREQFF
TRBV28	TRBJ1-3	CASTYRGSGNTIYF
TRBV27	TRBJ2-3	CASSFVGRGRTDTQYF
TRBV28	TRBJ1-2	CASSLPRGLFYGYTF
TRBV15	TRBJ2-5	CATSRDRGSSRETQYF
TRBV19	TRBJ2-7	CASSMYSGRANEQYF
TRBV30	TRBJ1-1	CAWGRGLNTEAFF
TRBV27	TRBJ2-1	CASSSARSHNEQFF
TRBV9	TRBJ2-1	CASSVEGTSIHEQFF